This entry is about one T cell receptor beta chain. Its antigen remains unknown. This specimen comes from a study of blood T cells in healthy people across ages. Points from the study as a whole: The CMV status of each donor remained undetermined, and this could have confounded shifts in expanded clonotypes. Among long-lived donors, naive CD4+ cells were more numerous and diversity higher than in aged donors.

This CDR3 spans 15 amino acids. V was pared by 2 bases and J by 2 bases, with 11 bases between. Germline V gene lookup returns CDR1 MNHEY and CDR2 SVGEGT. For the second PCR, which ran for roughly 7 to 11 cycles, a sample-barcoded 5' primer and a J-beta primer mix were used. Tagging of each cDNA molecule was performed by a template-switch adaptor with 12 random nucleotides. TCRdb used MiXCR to reprocess the 5' RACE reads, holding one entry per CDR3 protein. The data hold just over 800,000 distinct CDR3 sequences, with under 80% observed a single time. This rearrangement joins TRBV6-2 or TRBV6-3 to TRBJ2-3, with D unclear. This TCR was recovered from a man between 25 and 39 years old in good health. The sequenced material came from blood. CDR3 coding DNA: TGTGCCAGCAGTTACGGTCGACTGTACACAGATACGCAGTATTTT. Translating gives CASSYGRLYTDTQYF.